The 21 T cell receptor beta chains reported below all come from one sample, sequenced in a study of blood T cell repertoires in COVID-19. The table came from immunoSEQ multiplex PCR; TCRdb's copy has only in-frame clones and leaves some out. This sample yields 95,000 to 110,000 clones, of which roughly 90% are seen a single time; approximately 5% belongs to the top ten. Sequencing input: peripheral blood. Source of these receptors: a man aged 35 to 55 with active or convalescent COVID-19.

This rearrangement joins TRBV23-1 to TRBJ2-7, with D maybe TRBD2 (5 bases). TRBV23-1 falls under the ORF class, with uncertain function. The V and J ends lost 3 bases and 0 bases respectively, with 18 bases between them. This CDR3 spans 17 amino acids. For the CDR3, the DNA is TGCGCCAGCAGTCATTCCTTTCGACATACTAGCTCCTACGAGCAGTACTTC. It specifies CASSHSFRHTSSYEQYF.

The rearrangement uses TRBV28 and TRBJ1-5; D call uncertain. V was clipped by 7 bases and J by 6 bases, with 13 bases between them. The CDR3 runs to 13 residues. The germline CDR1 and CDR2 sequences are MDHEN and SYDVKM. CDR3 loop: CASNTELGQPQHF. The CDR3 DNA follows: TGTGCCAGCAATACAGAATTAGGTCAGCCCCAGCATTTT.

A word on this clone: This sample also contains other DNA sequences that code for the same CDR3. The genes are TRBV19 and TRBJ2-1; TRBD2 matches at 12 bases. Per the germline V gene, CDR1 is LNHDA and CDR2 is SQIVND (reference sequence). J was trimmed by 4 bases and V by 3 bases; bases with no gene match: 1. The CDR3 has 15 residues. The CDR3 sequence: CASSIGTSGYNEQFF. DNA for the CDR3: TGTGCCAGTAGTATTGGGACTAGCGGGTACAATGAGCAGTTCTTC.

This clone was seen a few times. The rearrangement links TRBV19 to TRBJ1-1, with D perhaps TRBD1 (6 bases). The CDR3 is 15 amino acids. V lost 4 bases and J lost 5, with 17 bases in between. Germline V gene data show CDR1 as LNHDA and CDR2 as SQIVND (reference sequence). The CDR3 here is CASSTPGRRGTEAFF. CDR3 nucleotide sequence: TGTGCCAGTAGTACCCCTGGGCGAAGGGGGACTGAAGCTTTCTTT.

CDR3 in amino acids: CASTPRTSALNTGELFF. In DNA form, the CDR3 reads TGTGCCAGTACTCCTCGGACTAGCGCGTTAAACACCGGGGAGCTGTTTTTT. V usage is TRBV19 and J usage is TRBJ2-2; 9 nucleotides agree with TRBD2. CDR3 length: 17 residues. The J segment lost 2 bases and the V segment lost 7 bases, leaving 11 bases of the junction unmatched. The V gene's germline CDR1 is LNHDA and CDR2 SQIVND (reference sequence).

The gene calls are TRBV19 and TRBJ1-1, with 9 bases that match TRBD1. With 7 bases clipped from V and 5 bases from J, the junction kept 8 bases outside the gene matches. This CDR3 is built from 14 residues. Germline CDR1 and CDR2: LNHDA and SQIVND (reference sequence). The CDR3 DNA follows: TGTGCCAGTATTCCGGGACAGGGAAGGACTGAAGCTTTCTTT. This codes for CASIPGQGRTEAFF.

The chain employs TRBV3-1 (or the pseudogene TRBV3-2) and TRBJ1-5, with D possibly TRBD1 on 5 matching bases. CDR3 length: 16 amino acids. CDR1 and CDR2 from the germline V gene are LGHDT and YNNKEL (reference sequence). Between the trimmed V and J ends, which lost 4 bases and 3 bases, there was a span of 16 bases. CDR3 coding DNA: TGTGCCAGCAGCCGCAACCCCGGGGGGACCAATCAGCCCCAGCATTTT. It specifies CASSRNPGGTNQPQHF.

This rearrangement joins TRBV9 to TRBJ2-7; TRBD2 matches at 8 bases. The CDR3 sequence is 15 residues long. The germline gives CDR1 SGDLS, CDR2 YYNGEE. The J segment lost 1 base and the V segment lost 4 bases, leaving 7 bases of the junction unmatched. CDR3 region: CASSPGGGLSYEQYF. CDR3 in DNA: TGTGCCAGCAGCCCAGGCGGGGGGCTTTCCTACGAGCAGTACTTC.

This clone was recorded only once. The genes are TRBV18 and TRBJ2-7; D is unclear. Looked up from germline, CDR1 is KGHSH and CDR2 is LQKENI. The CDR3 is 15 amino acids. Trimming pared 2 bases from V and 0 bases from J, leaving 11 bases between. The chain's CDR3 is CASSPSHGHSYEQYF. In nucleotides, the CDR3 is TGTGCCAGCTCACCATCCCACGGTCACTCCTACGAGCAGTACTTC.

This clone came up a few times. The V and J genes are TRBV28 and TRBJ1-1, with 9 nucleotides matching TRBD1. Germline V CDR1 and CDR2: MDHEN, SYDVKM. The CDR3 sequence is 12 residues long. The ends lost 10 bases at V and 3 bases at J; junction bases unmatched: 3. DNA for the CDR3: TGTGCCACCACAGGGGGCCACACTGAAGCTTTCTTT. Translation: CATTGGHTEAFF. Drawing the rest from reference TRBV28 and TRBJ1-1, the complete variable domain is DVKVTQSSRYLVKRTGEKVFLECVQDMDHENMFWYRQDPGLGLRLIYFSYDVKMKEKGDIPEGYSVSREKKERFSLILESASTNQTSMYLCATTGGHTEAFFGQGTRLTVV.

The rearrangement links TRBV6-1 to TRBJ1-2; D gene ambiguous. Germline CDR1 reads MNHNS; CDR2 reads SASEGT. The V end lost 3 bases, the J end lost 3 bases, and 8 bases lay between the germline ends. The CDR3 is made up of 13 amino acids. The CDR3 reads CASSDGVDYGYTF. In nucleotides, the CDR3 is TGTGCCAGCAGTGATGGTGTAGACTATGGCTACACCTTC.

V is TRBV9 and J is TRBJ2-5, with 8 bases fitting TRBD1. Germline V CDR1 and CDR2: SGDLS, YYNGEE. V was clipped by 0 bases and J by 1 base; unmatched bases: 2. CDR3 length: 15 amino acids. The CDR3 DNA is TGTGCCAGCAGCGTAGGGACAGGGTTCCAAGAGACCCAGTACTTC. Protein product: CASSVGTGFQETQYF.

This chain uses TRBV12-3 or TRBV12-4 with TRBJ2-2, with no clear D. Trimming stripped 6 bases from V and 7 bases from J, with 9 bases between. This CDR3 comprises 12 residues. The CDR3: CASRWQVGELFF. The CDR3 DNA is TGTGCCAGCAGGTGGCAAGTCGGGGAGCTGTTTTTT.

The chain links TRBV5-1 to TRBJ1-5; D may be TRBD1 (5 bases). The CDR3 consists of 15 residues. The germline V and J ends were trimmed by 4 bases and 4 bases, with 15 bases remaining between them. Germline CDR1 is SGHRS and CDR2 is YFSETQ. The CDR3 DNA is TGCGCCAGCAGCCCCTGGGCAGGGCTGAATCAGCCCCAGCATTTT. Translation gives CASSPWAGLNQPQHF.

The table lists this clone with a count of one. The chain uses TRBV27 and TRBJ1-1; the D is unclear. V was trimmed by 5 bases and J by 6 bases, leaving 13 bases between them. Germline V gene lookup returns CDR1 MNHEY and CDR2 SMNVEV (reference sequence). The CDR3 totals 13 residues. The CDR3 region has the DNA TGTGCCAGCAGTAACCGGGCGAGGGCTGAAGCTTTCTTT. Translated: CASSNRARAEAFF.

This clone was counted once. The chain has TRBV24-1 and TRBJ2-1, with TRBD1 as a possible D gene (6 bases). This CDR3 spans 16 amino acids. The germline V gene has CDR1 KGHDR and CDR2 SFDVKD. Trimming shortened V by 3 bases and J by 0 bases, and 11 bases separated the two germline ends. The CDR3 loop is CATSDHTGTSYNEQFF. CDR3 coding DNA: TGTGCCACCAGTGATCATACAGGGACCTCCTACAATGAGCAGTTCTTC.

The count of this clone is one. This chain uses TRBV24-1 with TRBJ2-1, with no clear D. V shed 4 bases and J shed 6 bases, with 6 bases lying between them. This CDR3 comprises 12 residues. Germline V gives CDR1 KGHDR, CDR2 SFDVKD. CDR3 in amino acids: CATSDPGNEQFF. CDR3 sequence (DNA): TGTGCCACCAGTGACCCCGGCAATGAGCAGTTCTTC.

This sequence joins TRBV6-1 and TRBJ2-1; 14 nucleotides align to TRBD2. J was trimmed by 8 bases and V by 2 bases; bases with no gene match: 8. The CDR3 extends over 17 amino acids. Germline V lookup: CDR1 MNHNS, CDR2 SASEGT. The CDR3 sequence is CASSEWSGTSGSDEQFF. CDR3 sequence (DNA): TGTGCCAGCAGTGAATGGTCCGGGACTAGCGGGAGCGATGAGCAGTTCTTC.

V and J are TRBV7-9 and TRBJ1-6; no reliable D call. The ends were cut back, 2 bases at V and 0 bases at J, with 5 bases in the middle. The germline gives CDR1 SEHNR, CDR2 FQNEAQ (reference sequence). This CDR3 has 15 residues. CDR3 sequence reads: CASSLSSSYNSPLHF. CDR3 bases: TGTGCCAGCAGCTTATCGAGCTCCTATAATTCACCCCTCCACTTT. The variable domain in full, with the rest retrieved from reference TRBV7-9 and TRBJ1-6, is DTGVSQNPRHKITKRGQNVTFRCDPISEHNRLYWYRQTLGQGPEFLTYFQNEAQLEKSRLLSDRFSAERPKGSFSTLEIQRTEQGDSAMYLCASSLSSSYNSPLHFGNGTRLTVT.

The genes are TRBV19 and TRBJ1-1; D unresolved. CDR1 is LNHDA, CDR2 SQIVND, per germline (reference sequence). Trimming removed 5 bases at V and 2 bases at J, with 6 bases between. The CDR3 extends over 12 amino acids. This CDR3 is CASSPGNTEAFF. In DNA form, the CDR3 reads TGTGCCAGTAGTCCAGGAAACACTGAAGCTTTCTTT.

This rearrangement joins TRBV9 to TRBJ2-1, with 8 bases that match TRBD2. V lost 7 bases, J lost 2 bases, and 8 bases stayed unmatched. Germline lookup yields CDR1 SGDLS and CDR2 YYNGEE. The CDR3 has 15 amino acids. CDR3 nucleotide sequence: TGTGCCAGCCGAGAGCGGGAGAAGGCCTACAATGAGCAGTTCTTC. It specifies CASREREKAYNEQFF.